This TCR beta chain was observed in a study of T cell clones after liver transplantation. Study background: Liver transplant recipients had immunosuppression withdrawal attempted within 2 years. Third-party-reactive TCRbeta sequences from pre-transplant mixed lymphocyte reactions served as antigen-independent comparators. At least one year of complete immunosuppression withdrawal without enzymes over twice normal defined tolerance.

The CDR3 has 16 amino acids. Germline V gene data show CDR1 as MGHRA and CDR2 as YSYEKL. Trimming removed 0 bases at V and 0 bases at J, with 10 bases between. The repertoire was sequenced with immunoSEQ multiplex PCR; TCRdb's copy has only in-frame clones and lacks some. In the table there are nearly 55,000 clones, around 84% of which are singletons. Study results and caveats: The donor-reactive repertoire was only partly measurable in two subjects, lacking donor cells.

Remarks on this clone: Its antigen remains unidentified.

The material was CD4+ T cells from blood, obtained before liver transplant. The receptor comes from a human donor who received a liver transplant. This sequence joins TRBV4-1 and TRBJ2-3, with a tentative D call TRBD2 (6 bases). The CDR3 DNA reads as TGCGCCAGCAGCCAAGAAGGGACTGCTAGCACAGATACGCAGTATTTT. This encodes CASSQEGTASTDTQYF.